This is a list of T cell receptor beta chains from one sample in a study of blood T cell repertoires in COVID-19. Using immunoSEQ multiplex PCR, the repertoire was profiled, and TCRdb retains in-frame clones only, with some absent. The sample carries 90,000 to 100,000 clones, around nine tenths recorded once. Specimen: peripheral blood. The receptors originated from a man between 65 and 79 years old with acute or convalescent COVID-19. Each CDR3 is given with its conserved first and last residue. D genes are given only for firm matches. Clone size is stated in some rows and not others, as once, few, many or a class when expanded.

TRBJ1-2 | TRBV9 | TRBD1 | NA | TGTGCCAGCAGCGGTGGACAGGGGGGAACTATTAACTATGGCTACACCTTC | CASSGGQGGTINYGYTF
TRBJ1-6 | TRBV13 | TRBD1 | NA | TGTGCCAGCAGCGAATCCGGGACAGGGGGCGGTAATTCACCCCTCCACTTT | CASSESGTGGGNSPLHF
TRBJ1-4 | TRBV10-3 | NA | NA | TGTGCCATCACCTCGGACTTCCAGAATGAAAAACTGTTTTTT | CAITSDFQNEKLFF
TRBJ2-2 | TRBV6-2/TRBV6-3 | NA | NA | TGTGCCAGCAGTTACAGACGGGTCACCGGGGAGCTGTTTTTT | CASSYRRVTGELFF
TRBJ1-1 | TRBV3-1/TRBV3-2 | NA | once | TGTGCCAGCAGCCGAGGCACTGAAGCTTTCTTT | CASSRGTEAFF
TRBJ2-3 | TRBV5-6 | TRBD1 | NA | TGTGCCAGCAGCCCGCCGGGACAGCACAGTTCAAAATATTTT | CASSPPGQHSSKYF
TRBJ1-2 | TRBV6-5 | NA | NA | TGTGCCAGCAGCCCCAACGAGGCAGGGGTCTATGGCTACACCTTC | CASSPNEAGVYGYTF
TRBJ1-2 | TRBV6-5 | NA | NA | TGTGCCAGCAGCAGGGGCGACTATGGCTACACCTTC | CASSRGDYGYTF
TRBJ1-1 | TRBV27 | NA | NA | TGTGCCAGCCGACGCGTCGACAGGCTCACTGAAGCTTTCTTT | CASRRVDRLTEAFF
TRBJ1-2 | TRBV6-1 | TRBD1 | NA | TGTGCCAGCAGTGAAGAAGGGACAGGGCTCTCTGGCTACACCTTC | CASSEEGTGLSGYTF
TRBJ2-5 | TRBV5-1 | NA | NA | TGCGCCAGCAGCTTGGTGCGGGAAGAGACCCAGTACTTC | CASSLVREETQYF
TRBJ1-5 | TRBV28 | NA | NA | TGTGCCAGCAGTTTAGCCAGTAGCAATCAGCCCCAGCATTTT | CASSLASSNQPQHF
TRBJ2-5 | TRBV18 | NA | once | TGTGCCAGCTCACCAAGCCCCGAGACCCAGTACTTC | CASSPSPETQYF
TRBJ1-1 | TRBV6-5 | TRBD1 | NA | TGTGCCAGCAGGAGGGGGCGGGACACTGAAGCTTTCTTT | CASRRGRDTEAFF
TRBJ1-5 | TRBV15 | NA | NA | TGTGCCACCAGCAGAGATGAGAACAATCAGCCCCAGCATTTT | CATSRDENNQPQHF
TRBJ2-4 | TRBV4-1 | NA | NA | TGCGCCAGCAGCCAAGGGATCGTGGGGCGGGGAGGCAAAAACATTCAGTACTTC | CASSQGIVGRGGKNIQYF
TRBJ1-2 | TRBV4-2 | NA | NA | TGTGCCAGCAGCCAAGATTGGGGGCAGGGCTACACCTTC | CASSQDWGQGYTF
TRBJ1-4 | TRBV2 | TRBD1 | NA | TGTGCCAGCAGTGGGGACAGGGGGAGAACTCATGAAAAACTGTTTTTT | CASSGDRGRTHEKLFF
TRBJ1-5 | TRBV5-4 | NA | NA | TGTGCCAGCAGCTTGGATCCAGGGCTCAATCAGCCCCAGCATTTT | CASSLDPGLNQPQHF
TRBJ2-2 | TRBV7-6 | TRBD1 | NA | TGTGCCAGCAGCCTAGGACAGGGAGGCCCCGGGGAGCTGTTTTTT | CASSLGQGGPGELFF
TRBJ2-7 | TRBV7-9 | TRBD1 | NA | TGTGCCAGCAGCTTATTTTGGACAGGGACTGTCTACGAGCAGTACTTC | CASSLFWTGTVYEQYF
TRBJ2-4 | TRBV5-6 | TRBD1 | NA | TGTGCCAGCAGCTTCAGGGGGCAAAACATTCAGTACTTC | CASSFRGQNIQYF
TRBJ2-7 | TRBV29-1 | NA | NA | TGCAGCGTTGAAGAGGTAGGGAGCGAGCAGTACTTC | CSVEEVGSEQYF
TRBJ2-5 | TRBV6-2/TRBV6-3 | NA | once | TGTGCCAGCAGTTACTCGACGGACAGCCAAGAGACCCAGTACTTC | CASSYSTDSQETQYF
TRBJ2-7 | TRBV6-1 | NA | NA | TGTGCCAGCAGTGAACGGGTGGAGGTCGCCTTAGGAGAGCAGTACTTC | CASSERVEVALGEQYF